These 27 T cell receptor beta chains were sequenced from one sample in a study of shared clonotypes between healthy human individuals. Method: immunoSEQ multiplex PCR; TCRdb's copy keeps in-frame clones and lacks some. The table lists some 95,000 clones, about 68% of them singletons, with about 45% in the top ten. The material sequenced was memory CD8+ T cells sorted from blood. This sample's subset: CD45RO+ cells pooled with CCR7-negative TemRA cells. These receptors were obtained from a man aged 30 to 45 in good health.

The rearrangement links TRBV4-2 to TRBJ2-7; D is perhaps TRBD2 (6 bases). This CDR3 has 17 amino acids. V was clipped by 1 base and J by 7 bases, with 23 bases between them. The V gene's germline CDR1 is LGHNA and CDR2 YNFKEQ. CDR3 nucleotide sequence: TGTGCCAGCAGCCAAGTTTGGCCGACTAGAAGGGGTAGGGAGCAGTACTTC. Protein: CASSQVWPTRRGREQYF.

The J gene is TRBJ2-1, the V gene TRBV4-1; 8 nucleotides match TRBD2. The CDR3 totals 22 residues. The J segment lost 2 bases and the V segment lost 5 bases, leaving 26 bases of the junction unmatched. Germline loops: CDR1 MGHRA, CDR2 YSYEKL. In nucleotides, the CDR3 is TGCGCCAGCAGCAGGCCGGGACACAACCTACCCGAGCGGGAGTCGGCCTACAATGAGCAGTTCTTC. This gives the protein CASSRPGHNLPERESAYNEQFF.

This rearrangement joins TRBV5-6 to TRBJ2-1; 11 bases match TRBD2. Losses at the gene ends were 4 bases for V and 6 bases for J; bases not matched to a gene: 6. Looked up from germline, CDR1 is SGHDT and CDR2 is YYEEEE. This CDR3 comprises 15 residues. For the CDR3, the DNA is TGTGCCAGCAGCGTCTCCGGGACTAGCGGCAATGAGCAGTTCTTC. Protein product: CASSVSGTSGNEQFF.

The rearrangement uses TRBV6-1 and TRBJ2-5; D is unresolved. The CDR3 loop spans 13 amino acids. CDR1 and CDR2 (germline): MNHNS, SASEGT. V was shortened by 6 bases and J by 4 bases, with 12 bases between the two germline ends. The CDR3, as DNA: TGTGCCAGCAGCGATGGGTCTATAGAGACCCAGTACTTC. Its protein product is CASSDGSIETQYF.

This chain uses TRBV27 with TRBJ2-1, with D uncertain. The CDR3 contains 12 residues. Trimming pared 2 bases from V and 7 bases from J, leaving 6 bases between. The germline V gene has CDR1 MNHEY and CDR2 SMNVEV (reference sequence). DNA of the CDR3: TGTGCCAGCAGTTTAGGGATGAATGAGCAGTTCTTC. This sequence encodes CASSLGMNEQFF.

This clone appeared a few times. J is TRBJ1-1 and V is TRBV6-6, with TRBD1 as a possible D gene (6 bases). There are 13 residues in the CDR3. Germline V gives CDR1 MNHNY, CDR2 SVGAGI (reference sequence). The germline V and J ends were trimmed by 4 bases and 2 bases, with 8 bases remaining between them. Here the CDR3 reads CASSSQGNTEAFF. The CDR3 bases are TGTGCCAGCAGTTCACAGGGTAACACTGAAGCTTTCTTT.

The rearrangement links TRBV6-5 to TRBJ2-7, with a tentative D call TRBD1 (6 bases). V lost 6 bases to trimming and J lost 5 bases, with 14 bases between them. The CDR3 has 13 amino acids. The germline V gene encodes CDR1 MNHEY and CDR2 SVGAGI. The CDR3 DNA reads TGTGCCAGCAGGAGGAACAGGGTCCACGAGCAGTACTTC. This encodes CASRRNRVHEQYF.

This clone occurred a few times. The chain combines TRBV19 with TRBJ2-2, with D unresolved. The CDR3 is made up of 13 amino acids. With 5 bases removed from V and 5 bases from J, the gap between germline ends came to 9 bases. Germline V gene data show CDR1 as LNHDA and CDR2 as SQIVND (reference sequence). In DNA form, the CDR3 reads TGTGCCAGTAGTGTACTGAGGACCGGGGAGCTGTTTTTT. Protein sequence: CASSVLRTGELFF.

This clone was counted many times. The chain has TRBV2 and TRBJ2-4, with 9 bases aligning to TRBD1. The germline V gene encodes CDR1 SNHLY and CDR2 FYNNEI. Trimming at V came to 6 bases and at J to 2 bases, leaving 8 bases not matched to a gene. The CDR3 is 16 residues long. CDR3 in amino acids: CASRKDRGGTKNIQYF. CDR3 sequence (DNA): TGTGCCAGCAGGAAGGACAGGGGCGGAACCAAAAACATTCAGTACTTC.

The chain uses TRBV28 and TRBJ1-2; perhaps TRBD1 as D (5 bases). The V and J ends lost 8 bases and 2 bases respectively, with 6 bases between them. This CDR3 is built from 11 residues. Germline V CDR1 and CDR2: MDHEN, SYDVKM. CDR3 nucleotides: TGTGCCAGCGGGGCGAACTATGGCTACACCTTC. It encodes CASGANYGYTF.

The chain is built from TRBV7-9 and TRBJ2-1, with 7 bases matching TRBD1. This CDR3 has 16 amino acids. Germline loops: CDR1 SEHNR, CDR2 FQNEAQ (reference sequence). The V gene end was trimmed by 5 bases and the J gene end by 3 bases; junction bases not matched to a gene: 10. The CDR3 sequence is CASSIDRVSFYNEQFF. The CDR3 DNA sequence: TGTGCCAGCAGCATTGACAGGGTCTCATTCTACAATGAGCAGTTCTTC. The entire variable domain, with the rest obtained from reference TRBV7-9 and TRBJ2-1, is as follows: DTGVSQNPRHKITKRGQNVTFRCDPISEHNRLYWYRQTLGQGPEFLTYFQNEAQLEKSRLLSDRFSAERPKGSFSTLEIQRTEQGDSAMYLCASSIDRVSFYNEQFFGPGTRLTVL.

The J gene is TRBJ2-7, the V gene TRBV10-2, with D unresolved. Germline CDR1 WSHSY, CDR2 SAAADI. The CDR3 totals 11 residues. V was trimmed by 4 bases and J by 7 bases, leaving 8 bases between them. The CDR3 spells CASSASREQYF. In nucleotides, the CDR3 is TGCGCCAGCAGTGCTAGTCGGGAGCAGTACTTC.

This clone was recorded at least ten times. The genes are TRBV6-4 and TRBJ2-3, with 10 bases identical to TRBD2. Germline V gives CDR1 MRHNA, CDR2 SNTAGT. This CDR3 comprises 15 residues. The J segment lost 1 base and the V segment lost 4 bases, leaving 2 bases of the junction unmatched. The DNA of the CDR3 is TGTGCCAGCAGTGGAGGGACTAGCGGCACAGATACGCAGTATTTT. It encodes CASSGGTSGTDTQYF.

This clone has a handful of counts. The rearrangement uses TRBV6-5 and TRBJ2-1, with D possibly TRBD2 on 5 matching bases. The CDR3 spans 16 residues. Germline V CDR1 and CDR2: MNHEY, SVGAGI. V was trimmed by 2 bases and J by 3 bases, leaving 14 bases between them. Written as DNA, the CDR3 is TGTGCCAGCAGTTACCGAGCGGACGGTGTCTACAATGAGCAGTTCTTC. Its translation: CASSYRADGVYNEQFF.

The chain carries TRBV27 and TRBJ2-7; maybe TRBD1 (5 bases). Trimming left V 2 bases short and J 0 bases short, with 14 bases between. CDR1 and CDR2 (germline): MNHEY, SMNVEV (reference sequence). This CDR3 contains 16 residues. CDR3 in amino acids: CASSLAQGHYSYEQYF. In DNA, the CDR3 is TGTGCCAGCAGTTTAGCTCAGGGCCACTACTCCTACGAGCAGTACTTC.

V is TRBV7-8 and J is TRBJ2-1; 9 nucleotides match TRBD1. This CDR3 has 17 residues. With 6 bases clipped from V and 1 base from J, the junction kept 10 bases outside the gene matches. The germline CDR1 and CDR2 sequences are SGHVS and FQNEAQ. CDR3 nucleotides: TGTGCCAGCAGTCAACCGCCGGGACAGGGATCCTACAATGAGCAGTTCTTC. Encoded protein: CASSQPPGQGSYNEQFF.

The rearrangement uses TRBV14 and TRBJ1-1; D is unresolved. The germline V and J ends were trimmed by 4 bases and 0 bases, with 6 bases remaining between them. Germline V gene sequence: CDR1 SGHDN, CDR2 FVKESK. The CDR3 length is 13 residues. The CDR3 loop is CASSLFMNTEAFF. The CDR3 region has the DNA TGTGCCAGCAGCCTGTTCATGAACACTGAAGCTTTCTTT.

The V and J genes are TRBV5-1 and TRBJ2-5, with 8 bases matching TRBD2. Trimming cost V 0 bases and J 5 bases; bases outside gene matches: 3. CDR3 size: 14 residues. The germline V gene has CDR1 SGHRS and CDR2 YFSETQ. CDR3 in amino acids: CASSLASGSETQYF. The CDR3 region has the DNA TGCGCCAGCAGCTTGGCTAGCGGGTCTGAGACCCAGTACTTC.

The CDR3 protein is CASTKQPGQLAKNIQYF. The CDR3 DNA is TGTGCCAGCACCAAACAACCGGGACAGCTAGCCAAAAACATTCAGTACTTC. The chain couples TRBV28 to TRBJ2-4; the match to TRBD1 covers 7 bases. The V gene's germline CDR1 is MDHEN and CDR2 SYDVKM. CDR3 size: 17 residues. J gave up 0 bases and V 7 bases, and 12 bases lay outside the gene matches.

This clone was found a few times. This chain links TRBV29-1 with TRBJ2-1; the match to TRBD2 covers 7 bases. Germline CDR1 and CDR2: SQVTM and ANQGSEA. The V gene end was trimmed by 3 bases and the J gene end by 2 bases; junction bases not matched to a gene: 10. This CDR3 spans 16 amino acids. CDR3 nucleotides: TGCAGCGTTGAGGGGCGGGAGAATAGGGCCTACAATGAGCAGTTCTTC. It translates to CSVEGRENRAYNEQFF.

As to this clone: A far larger clone is only one base removed, so a read error is likely. At the DNA level, this CDR3 is encoded by other sequences in the same sample as well. The rearrangement uses TRBV5-4 and TRBJ2-3; D unclear. The V and J ends lost 4 bases and 3 bases respectively, with 9 bases between them. Germline V gene sequence: CDR1 SGHNT, CDR2 YYREEE (reference sequence). The CDR3 length is 13 residues. In DNA, the CDR3 is TGTGCCAGCAGCCTGTTGACGACAGATACGCAGTATTTT. Protein sequence: CASSLLTTDTQYF.

The chain links TRBV29-1 to TRBJ2-1; 7 bases match TRBD2. Germline V gives CDR1 SQVTM, CDR2 ANQGSEA. After removal of 5 bases from V and 4 bases from J, the junction contained 8 bases not matched to a gene. The CDR3 spans 14 residues. The CDR3 nucleotides read TGCAGCGTTTCGTCCCTAGCGGAGTACAATGAGCAGTTCTTC. Amino acid sequence: CSVSSLAEYNEQFF.

The genes are TRBV2 and TRBJ1-1, with 9 positions matching TRBD1. CDR3 length: 13 residues. Germline-derived CDR1 and CDR2 are SNHLY and FYNNEI. V lost 7 bases and J lost 5; bases outside the gene matches: 5. The CDR3 nucleotides read TGTGCCAGCAAAAAGGACAGGGGTACTGAAGCTTTCTTT. It is translated as CASKKDRGTEAFF. Looking up the rest from reference TRBV2 and TRBJ1-1 gives the full variable domain: EPEVTQTPSHQVTQMGQEVILRCVPISNHLYFYWYRQILGQKVEFLVSFYNNEISEKSEIFDDQFSVERPDGSNFTLKIRSTKLEDSAMYFCASKKDRGTEAFFGQGTRLTVV.

This clone was picked up a small number of times. The chain joins TRBV7-9 to TRBJ1-2; TRBD1 is a possible D gene (5 bases). CDR3 length: 13 amino acids. Trimming pared 3 bases from V and 11 bases from J, leaving 16 bases between. Germline lookup yields CDR1 SEHNR and CDR2 FQNEAQ (reference sequence). CDR3 DNA: TGTGCCAGCAGCTTGGGGCTCATGTGGGAATACACCTTC. Its protein is CASSLGLMWEYTF.

The chain is built from TRBV5-1 and TRBJ2-7; D is perhaps TRBD1 or TRBD2 (5 bases each). V dropped 2 bases and J dropped 1 base, with 10 bases sitting between them. This CDR3 has 14 residues. CDR1 and CDR2 (germline): SGHRS, YFSETQ. Written as DNA, the CDR3 is TGCGCCAGCAGCTTCGGGACGGTTTCCTACGAGCAGTACTTC. Translated: CASSFGTVSYEQYF. Complete variable domain (other parts from reference TRBV5-1 and TRBJ2-7): KAGVTQTPRYLIKTRGQQVTLSCSPISGHRSVSWYQQTPGQGLQFLFEYFSETQRNKGNFPGRFSGRQFSNSRSEMNVSTLELGDSALYLCASSFGTVSYEQYFGPGTRLTVT.

This clone has at least ten counts. The chain has TRBV7-9 and TRBJ1-1; D might be TRBD1 (6 bases). The CDR3 runs to 15 residues. V was pared by 1 base and J by 1 base, with 10 bases between. Looked up from germline, CDR1 is SEHNR and CDR2 is FQNEAQ (reference sequence). The CDR3 nucleotides read TGTGCCAGCAGCTTAGACTGGGACAAGAACACTGAAGCTTTCTTT. This translates into CASSLDWDKNTEAFF.

The CDR3 nucleotides are TGTGCCAGCAGTTTACCGTGGACTAGCGGGAGCCGGGAGCTGTTTTTT. The encoded protein is CASSLPWTSGSRELFF. This chain connects TRBV27 to TRBJ2-2; TRBD2 matches at 13 bases. This CDR3 has 16 residues. V shed 2 bases and J 9 bases; nucleotides not matched to a gene: 6. Germline CDR1 and CDR2: MNHEY and SMNVEV (reference sequence).